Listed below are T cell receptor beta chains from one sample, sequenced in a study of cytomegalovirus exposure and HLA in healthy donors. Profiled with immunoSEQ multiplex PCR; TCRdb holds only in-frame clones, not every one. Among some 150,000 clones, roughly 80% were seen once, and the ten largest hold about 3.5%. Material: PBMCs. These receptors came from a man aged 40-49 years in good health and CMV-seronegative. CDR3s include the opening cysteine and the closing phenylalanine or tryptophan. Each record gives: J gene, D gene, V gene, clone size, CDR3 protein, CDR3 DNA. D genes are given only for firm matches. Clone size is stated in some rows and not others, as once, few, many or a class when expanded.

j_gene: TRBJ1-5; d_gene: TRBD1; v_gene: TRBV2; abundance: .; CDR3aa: CASTSDRGNYQPQHF; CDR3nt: TGTGCCAGCACCTCGGACAGGGGGAACTATCAGCCCCAGCATTTT
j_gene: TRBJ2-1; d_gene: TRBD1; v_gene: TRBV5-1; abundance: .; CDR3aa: CASSLAPGQVHNEQFF; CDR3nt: TGCGCCAGCAGCTTGGCCCCGGGACAGGTACACAATGAGCAGTTCTTC
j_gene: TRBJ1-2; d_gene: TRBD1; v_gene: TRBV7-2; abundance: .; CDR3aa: CASSLDRDSNGYTF; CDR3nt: TGTGCCAGCAGCCTGGACAGGGATAGTAATGGCTACACCTTC
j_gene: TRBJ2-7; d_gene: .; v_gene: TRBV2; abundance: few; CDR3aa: CASSGRNSYEQYF; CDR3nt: TGTGCCAGCAGTGGCAGGAACTCCTACGAGCAGTACTTC
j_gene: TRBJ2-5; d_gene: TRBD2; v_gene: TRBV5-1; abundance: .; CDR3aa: CASSTGTSGVGIETQYF; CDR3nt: TGCGCCAGCAGCACCGGGACTAGCGGGGTAGGAATAGAGACCCAGTACTTC
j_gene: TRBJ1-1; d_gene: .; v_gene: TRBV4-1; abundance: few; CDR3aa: CASSQPLGGTEAFF; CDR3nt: TGCGCCAGCAGCCAACCCTTAGGGGGAACTGAAGCTTTCTTT
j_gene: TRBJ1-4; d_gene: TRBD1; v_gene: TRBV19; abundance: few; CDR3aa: CASSIATGKASNNEKLFF; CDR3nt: TGTGCCAGTAGTATAGCGACAGGGAAGGCCTCAAATAATGAAAAACTGTTTTTT
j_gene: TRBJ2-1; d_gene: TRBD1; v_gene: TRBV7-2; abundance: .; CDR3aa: CASSWLGTGSPNEQFF; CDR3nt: TGTGCCAGCAGCTGGCTCGGGACAGGAAGCCCCAATGAGCAGTTCTTC
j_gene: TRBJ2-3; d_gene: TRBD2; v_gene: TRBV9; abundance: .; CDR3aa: CASSPRLAPSTDTQYF; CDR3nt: TGTGCCAGCAGCCCGAGACTAGCCCCCAGCACAGATACGCAGTATTTT
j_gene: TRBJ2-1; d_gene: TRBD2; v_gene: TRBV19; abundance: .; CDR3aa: CASTSRGGALYNEQFF; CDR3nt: TGTGCCAGTACCTCTCGGGGGGGGGCTCTCTACAATGAGCAGTTCTTC
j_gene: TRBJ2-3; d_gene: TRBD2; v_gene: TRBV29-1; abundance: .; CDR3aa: CSVRGVFTDTQYF; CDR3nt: TGCAGCGTCCGGGGGGTATTCACAGATACGCAGTATTTT